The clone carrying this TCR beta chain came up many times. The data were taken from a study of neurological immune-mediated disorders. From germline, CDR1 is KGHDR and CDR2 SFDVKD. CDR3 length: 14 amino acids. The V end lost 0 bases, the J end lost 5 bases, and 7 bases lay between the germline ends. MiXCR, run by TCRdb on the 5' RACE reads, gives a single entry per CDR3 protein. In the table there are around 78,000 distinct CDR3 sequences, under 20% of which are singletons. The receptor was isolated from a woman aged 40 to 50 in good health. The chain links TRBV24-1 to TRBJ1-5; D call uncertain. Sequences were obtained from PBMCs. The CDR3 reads CATSDLQKYQPQHF. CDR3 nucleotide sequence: TGTGCCACCAGTGATTTGCAGAAGTATCAGCCCCAGCATTTT.